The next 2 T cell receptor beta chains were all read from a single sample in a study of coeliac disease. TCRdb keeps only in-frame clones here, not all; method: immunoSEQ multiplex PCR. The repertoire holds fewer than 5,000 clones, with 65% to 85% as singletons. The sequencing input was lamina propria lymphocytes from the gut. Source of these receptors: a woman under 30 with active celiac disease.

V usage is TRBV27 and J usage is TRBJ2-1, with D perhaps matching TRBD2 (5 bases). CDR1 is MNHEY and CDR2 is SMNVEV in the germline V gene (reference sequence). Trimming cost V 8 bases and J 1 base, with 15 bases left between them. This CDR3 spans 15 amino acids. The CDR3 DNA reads TGTGCCAGCTTGCCCCCAGGCGGGTCCTACAATGAGCAGTTCTTC. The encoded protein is CASLPPGGSYNEQFF.

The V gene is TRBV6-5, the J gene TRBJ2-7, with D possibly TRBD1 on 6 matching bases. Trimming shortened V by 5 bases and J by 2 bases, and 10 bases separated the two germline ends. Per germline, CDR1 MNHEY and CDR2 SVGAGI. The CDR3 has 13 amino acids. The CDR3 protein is CASSRRGPYEQYF. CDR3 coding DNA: TGTGCCAGCAGTCGCAGGGGACCCTACGAGCAGTACTTC.